Detailed here is one T cell receptor (beta chain). As yet, its antigen is unknown. The CDR3 is 13 amino acids. From germline, CDR1 is ENHRY and CDR2 SYGVKD. Trimming took 0 bases from V and 15 from J; bases not matched to a gene: 8. This sample is part of a study of shared clonotypes between healthy human individuals. In the original processing: In the immunoSEQ data, sequences were junction-only and lacked quality scores, so filtering differed. Produced via immunoSEQ multiplex PCR; TCRdb's table is partial and in-frame only. V and J calls and clone size follow that table, whereas D and trimming were derived from the DNA. The sample carries fewer than 3 million clones, 85% to 95% recorded once. Findings of the study overall: All-four-donor shared clonotypes had higher generation probabilities than non-shared clonotypes did.

Material: naive CD4+ T cells from PBMCs. As for subset: CD45RA+ positively selected. The clonotype comes from a young man in good health. Some clones in this sample may be carry-over from other donors' samples. The rearrangement uses TRBV10-3 and TRBJ2-1, with 7 bases that match TRBD1. CDR3 bases: TGTGCCATCAGTGAGTCCGAAGGGACAGTGGCGTTCTTC. As protein: CAISESEGTVAFF.